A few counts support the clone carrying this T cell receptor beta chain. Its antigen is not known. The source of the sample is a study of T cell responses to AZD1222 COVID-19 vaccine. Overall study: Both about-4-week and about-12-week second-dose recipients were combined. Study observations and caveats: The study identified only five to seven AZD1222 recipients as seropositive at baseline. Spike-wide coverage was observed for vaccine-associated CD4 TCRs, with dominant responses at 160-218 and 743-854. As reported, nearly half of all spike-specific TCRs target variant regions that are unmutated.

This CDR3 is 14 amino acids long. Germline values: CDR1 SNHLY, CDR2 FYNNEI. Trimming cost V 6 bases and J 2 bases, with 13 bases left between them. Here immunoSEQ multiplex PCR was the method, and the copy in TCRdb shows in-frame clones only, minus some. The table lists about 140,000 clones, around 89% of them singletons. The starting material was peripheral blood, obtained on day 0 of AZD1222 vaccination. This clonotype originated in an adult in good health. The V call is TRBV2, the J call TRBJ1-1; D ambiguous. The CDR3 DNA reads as TGTGCCAGCAGCTATACGGGCCTCAACACTGAAGCTTTCTTT. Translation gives CASSYTGLNTEAFF.